This entry lists 8 T cell receptor beta chains sequenced from one sample in a study of post-analysis software for immune sequencing data (dated by TCRdb to about 2015). What the research found in general, with its limitations: Several TRBV segments, including TRBV5-6, TRBV5-1 and TRBV20-1, were significantly more frequent in patients than controls.

Their cognate antigens are unknown. The protocol used for the library was PCR. This sample was sequenced with an Illumina HiSeq 2500. Unique molecular identifiers were incorporated into TCR beta cDNA libraries to reduce PCR and sequencing biases. Through fastp at Q25 and MiXCR, TCRdb rebuilt clones from the public reads, retaining in-frame beta chains. For every CDR3 protein sequence, its rows merge into one entry that carries the most common genes and DNA. The sample includes some 890,000 distinct CDR3 sequences, with approximately 53% observed a single time. In total, the top ten clones hold approximately 4.2% of the sample. The sample was blood. All receptors derive from a girl between 5 and 17 years old with multiple sclerosis.

The CDR3 loop is CSVLAQDGGYTF. For the CDR3, the DNA is TGCAGCGTTTTGGCGCAGGATGGTGGCTACACCTTC. This sequence joins TRBV29-1 and TRBJ1-2; D gene uncertain. CDR1 and CDR2 from the germline V gene are SQVTM and ANQGSEA. The CDR3 extends over 12 amino acids. V gave up 5 bases and J gave up 7 bases, with 14 bases separating them. The full variable domain, rest sourced from reference TRBV29-1 and TRBJ1-2, is SAVISQKPSRDICQRGTSLTIQCQVDSQVTMMFWYRQQPGQSLTLIATANQGSEATYESGFVIDKFPISRPNLTFSTLTVSNMSPEDSSIYLCSVLAQDGGYTFGSGTRLTVV.

The gene calls are TRBV29-1 and TRBJ2-2, with 14 nucleotides matching TRBD2. V lost 7 bases, J lost 10 bases, and 8 bases stayed unmatched. CDR3 length equals 14 residues. Germline V gene lookup returns CDR1 SQVTM and CDR2 ANQGSEA. The CDR3 DNA follows: TGCAGCGCCCGGAAGGGACTAGCGGGAGAGGAGCTGTTTTTT. Translated: CSARKGLAGEELFF.

The V gene is TRBV9, the J gene TRBJ2-7; 11 bases are a match to TRBD1. Per germline, CDR1 SGDLS and CDR2 YYNGEE. The CDR3 is 16 amino acids. V shed 4 bases and J 2 bases; nucleotides not matched to a gene: 8. The CDR3 DNA follows: TGTGCCAGCAGCTCATCGGACAGGGGGCATACCTACGAGCAGTACTTC. It is translated as CASSSSDRGHTYEQYF.

The J gene is TRBJ1-5, the V gene TRBV7-9, with D unresolved. The CDR3 covers 15 residues. The V end lost 1 base, the J end lost 7 bases, and 14 bases lay between the germline ends. Germline V gene lookup returns CDR1 SEHNR and CDR2 FQNEAQ (reference sequence). CDR3 nucleotides: TGTGCCAGCAGCTTAGATACGGGCGGGAACCAGCCCCAGCATTTT. It specifies CASSLDTGGNQPQHF.

The gene calls are TRBV18 and TRBJ2-3; no clear D gene. This CDR3 contains 12 residues. Germline values: CDR1 KGHSH, CDR2 LQKENI. Trimming left V 7 bases short and J 2 bases short, with 7 bases between. The CDR3 nucleotides are TGTGCCAGCTGCCCATCCACAGATACGCAGTATTTT. It is translated as CASCPSTDTQYF.

J is TRBJ1-2 and V is TRBV29-1; D remains ambiguous. The germline gives CDR1 SQVTM, CDR2 ANQGSEA. Trimming left V 4 bases short and J 5 bases short, with 8 bases between. This CDR3 spans 11 amino acids. For the CDR3, the DNA is TGCAGCGTTGTTGCGGGGTATGGCTACACCTTC. It specifies CSVVAGYGYTF.

The rearrangement uses TRBV14 and TRBJ2-3, with a possible D match to TRBD2 (5 bases). The CDR3 contains 15 residues. CDR1 and CDR2 from the germline V gene are SGHDN and FVKESK. Trimming pared 2 bases from V and 5 bases from J, leaving 14 bases between. The CDR3 here is CASSQLAGHRDTQYF. DNA for the CDR3: TGTGCCAGCAGCCAACTAGCTGGTCACAGAGATACGCAGTATTTT.

The rearrangement uses TRBV29-1 and TRBJ2-5; no firm D call. Germline V lookup: CDR1 SQVTM, CDR2 ANQGSEA. The CDR3 totals 14 residues. Trimming cost V 0 bases and J 3 bases, with 11 bases left between them. CDR3 sequence reads: CSVEDPGAEETQYF. The CDR3 coding sequence is TGCAGCGTTGAAGATCCCGGAGCCGAAGAGACCCAGTACTTC. The full variable domain, in which reference TRBV29-1 and TRBJ2-5 provide the parts outside the CDR3, is SAVISQKPSRDICQRGTSLTIQCQVDSQVTMMFWYRQQPGQSLTLIATANQGSEATYESGFVIDKFPISRPNLTFSTLTVSNMSPEDSSIYLCSVEDPGAEETQYFGPGTRLLVL.